These 14 T cell receptor beta chains originate from one sample sequenced in a study of ipilimumab plus nivolumab after autologous stem cell transplantation. TCRdb's table, derived via immunoSEQ multiplex PCR, lists solely in-frame clones and lacks some. The sample lists 15,000 to 20,000 clones, 81% seen once, with around 6.8% in the top ten. The sample in question was PBMCs, obtained in a trial of ipilimumab plus nivolumab as post-transplant consolidation. These receptors all come from a male donor with diffuse large B-cell lymphoma.

The chain carries TRBV10-3 and TRBJ1-5; D is undetermined. Germline V gene sequence: CDR1 ENHRY, CDR2 SYGVKD. Trimming took off 6 bases at V and 3 bases at J, with 12 bases between the two ends. The CDR3 contains 14 residues. This chain's CDR3 is CAISPGPANQPQHF. The DNA for the CDR3 is TGTGCCATCAGCCCCGGGCCAGCCAATCAGCCCCAGCATTTT.

The chain couples TRBV6-5 to TRBJ1-6; 8 bases are shared with TRBD1. The CDR3 loop spans 15 amino acids. The germline CDR1 and CDR2 sequences are MNHEY and SVGAGI. Trimming removed 4 bases from V and 7 bases from J; junction bases left unmatched: 6. This CDR3 reads CASSSGGVGNSPLHF. The CDR3 bases are TGTGCCAGCAGTTCAGGGGGCGTGGGCAATTCACCCCTCCACTTT.

The V and J genes are TRBV7-9 and TRBJ2-3, with 7 bases aligning to TRBD2. Germline values: CDR1 SEHNR, CDR2 FQNEAQ (reference sequence). The V and J ends lost 7 bases and 9 bases, in that order; junction bases with no gene match: 13. This CDR3 contains 14 residues. The CDR3 loop is CASNEAGPAGTQYF. The CDR3 DNA reads TGTGCCAGCAACGAAGCGGGGCCGGCGGGGACGCAGTATTTT.

This clone was seen once. The chain uses TRBV28 and TRBJ2-2; maybe TRBD1 (6 bases). Germline CDR1 is MDHEN and CDR2 is SYDVKM. V gave up 11 bases and J gave up 6 bases, with 16 bases separating them. The CDR3 has 13 amino acids. The DNA for the CDR3 is TGTGCCTGCCCCTGGGGGCTATCCGGGGAGCTGTTTTTT. It codes for CACPWGLSGELFF.

The rearrangement uses TRBV7-9 and TRBJ2-1; 7 bases map to TRBD2. The CDR3 totals 16 residues. CDR1 is SEHNR and CDR2 is FQNEAQ in the germline V gene (reference sequence). With V trimmed by 5 bases and J by 9 bases, 16 bases remained unmatched. The CDR3 DNA is TGTGCCAGCAGCCCCGCATCTCGACTAGCTTTGCGTGAGCAGTTCTTC. It specifies CASSPASRLALREQFF.

V gene TRBV7-3 combines with J gene TRBJ2-5, with TRBD1 as a possible D gene (6 bases). The germline V gene encodes CDR1 SGHTA and CDR2 FQGTGA. There are 13 residues in the CDR3. Trimming stripped 8 bases from V and 7 bases from J, with 17 bases between. The CDR3 DNA follows: TGTGCCAGCGCAACAGGGTTGGTGGGGACCCAGTACTTC. Its translation is CASATGLVGTQYF.

By frequency in the sample, this clone is medium-sized. The chain carries TRBV6-5 and TRBJ2-7; no reliable D call. This CDR3 spans 15 amino acids. The V and J ends lost 2 bases and 1 base respectively, with 12 bases between them. Germline assignment: CDR1 MNHEY and CDR2 SVGAGI. DNA for the CDR3: TGTGCCAGCAGTTACGACGAAAGTGATTCCTACGAGCAGTACTTC. Residues: CASSYDESDSYEQYF.

This clone has just a few counts. The chain uses TRBV18 and TRBJ2-2; the D call may be TRBD1 or TRBD2 (5 bases each). Trimming shortened V by 9 bases and J by 5 bases, and 13 bases separated the two germline ends. This CDR3 has 13 amino acids. Germline CDR1 reads KGHSH; CDR2 reads LQKENI. The CDR3 DNA reads TGTGCCAGTCCAGAAGGGGAGACCGGGGAGCTGTTTTTT. Protein product: CASPEGETGELFF.

The gene calls are TRBV2 and TRBJ2-3; D is unresolved. Trimming removed 6 bases from V and 3 bases from J, with 7 bases in between. CDR3 length equals 12 residues. CDR1 is SNHLY, CDR2 FYNNEI, per germline. The CDR3 here is CASRSVTDTQYF. As DNA, the CDR3 is TGTGCCAGCAGGAGCGTTACAGATACGCAGTATTTT.

V gene TRBV11-2 combines with J gene TRBJ2-5; 9 positions agree with TRBD1. V trimming: 4 bases; J trimming: 2 bases; junction bases outside the gene matches: 8. Germline V CDR1 and CDR2: SGHAT, FQNNGV. This CDR3 is built from 16 residues. CDR3 nucleotide sequence: TGTGCCAGCAGCTCGCAGACAGGGGGTGGTCAAGAGACCCAGTACTTC. Translated, it gives CASSSQTGGGQETQYF.

J is TRBJ2-2 and V is TRBV6-1, with a tentative D call TRBD1 (6 bases). Per germline, CDR1 MNHNS and CDR2 SASEGT. This CDR3 comprises 16 residues. V lost 1 base and J lost 7, with 16 bases in between. CDR3: CASSEDLTGLGGELFF. The CDR3 coding sequence is TGTGCCAGCAGTGAAGACTTGACAGGATTGGGCGGGGAGCTGTTTTTT.

V usage is TRBV7-2 and J usage is TRBJ1-2; the D is unclear. The V gene's germline CDR1 is SGHTA and CDR2 FQGNSA. The CDR3 sequence is 16 residues long. Trimming pared 5 bases from V and 4 bases from J, leaving 20 bases between. The CDR3: CASSPHRSGKGYGYTF. CDR3 in DNA: TGTGCCAGCAGCCCCCACCGATCCGGGAAGGGCTATGGCTACACCTTC.

The chain uses TRBV7-8 and TRBJ2-5; either TRBD1 or TRBD2 may fit D (5 bases each). Trimming removed 8 bases at V and 5 bases at J, with 15 bases between. The CDR3 contains 13 residues. Looked up from germline, CDR1 is SGHVS and CDR2 is FQNEAQ. The CDR3 DNA sequence: TGTGCCAGCCAATTTCCCGGGACGGAGACCCAGTACTTC. This sequence encodes CASQFPGTETQYF.

This chain connects TRBV9 to TRBJ2-2; D is perhaps TRBD2 (6 bases). The CDR3 is 15 amino acids. Germline-derived CDR1 and CDR2 are SGDLS and YYNGEE. Deletions cut 3 bases from V and 4 bases from J, with 13 bases between. The CDR3 spells CASSAWGGATGELFF. The CDR3 DNA sequence: TGTGCCAGCAGCGCTTGGGGCGGGGCCACCGGGGAGCTGTTTTTT.